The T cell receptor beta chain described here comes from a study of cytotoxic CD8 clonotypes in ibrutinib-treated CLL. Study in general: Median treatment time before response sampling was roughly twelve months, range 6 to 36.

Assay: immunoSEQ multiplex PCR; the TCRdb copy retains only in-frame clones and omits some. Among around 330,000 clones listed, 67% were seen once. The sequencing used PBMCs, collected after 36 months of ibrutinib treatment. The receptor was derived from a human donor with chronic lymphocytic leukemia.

DNA for the CDR3: TGTGCCAGCAGCTTGACGGTTGTACAGGGAGTATACGAGCAGTACTTC. Translating it yields CASSLTVVQGVYEQYF. V is TRBV5-4 and J is TRBJ2-5, with D perhaps matching TRBD1 (6 bases). The end of the DNA is better explained by TRBJ2-7, so the J call may be wrong. The CDR3 has 16 amino acids. The germline V gene encodes CDR1 SGHNT and CDR2 YYREEE (reference sequence).